This T cell receptor beta chain was identified in a study of control samples from healthy donors and cancer patients. The germline CDR1 and CDR2 sequences are SGHRS and YFSETQ. V was cut by 5 bases and J by 2 bases, with 13 bases left in between. The CDR3 consists of 15 residues. Profiled with immunoSEQ multiplex PCR; TCRdb holds only in-frame clones, not every one. The sample shows about 100,000 clones, around 80% of them seen only once. V usage is TRBV5-1 and J usage is TRBJ2-2, with a weak D call TRBD1 (6 bases). This TCR was recovered from a man aged 18 to 29 in good health. What was sequenced was blood. In DNA form, the CDR3 reads TGCGCCAGCAGTACAGGGAGAGGAAACACCGGGGAGCTGTTTTTT. It is translated as CASSTGRGNTGELFF.